Listed below are T cell receptor beta chains from one sample, sequenced in a study of blood T cell repertoires in COVID-19. The assay was immunoSEQ multiplex PCR, and TCRdb's table has in-frame clones only and misses some. The repertoire holds around 60,000 clones, with 88% as singletons. Material for sequencing was peripheral blood. All receptors come from a human donor in a cohort sampled during active COVID-19. CDR3s include the opening cysteine and the closing phenylalanine or tryptophan. Fields, in order: CDR3 protein, CDR3 DNA, V gene, D gene, clone size, J gene, CDR3 length. D genes are given only for firm matches. Expanded clones are given a class, and other clones once, few, many or no size at all.

CDR3aa: CASSPLGTDTQYF; CDR3nt: TGTGCCAGCAGCCCGCTAGGCACAGATACGCAGTATTTT; v_gene: TRBV3-1/TRBV3-2; d_gene: .; abundance: once; j_gene: TRBJ2-3; len: 13
CDR3aa: CASSSQGIYGYTF; CDR3nt: TGTGCCAGTAGTTCACAGGGGATCTATGGCTACACCTTC; v_gene: TRBV19; d_gene: TRBD1; abundance: .; j_gene: TRBJ1-2; len: 13
CDR3aa: CASSFGGAVGEKLREQYF; CDR3nt: TGTGCCAGCAGCTTTGGGGGGGCGGTTGGTGAGAAGTTGAGAGAGCAGTACTTC; v_gene: TRBV7-2; d_gene: .; abundance: .; j_gene: TRBJ2-7; len: 18
CDR3aa: CAIRQPHASYNSPLHF; CDR3nt: TGTGCCATCAGACAGCCTCATGCCTCCTATAATTCACCCCTCCACTTT; v_gene: TRBV6-4; d_gene: .; abundance: few; j_gene: TRBJ1-6; len: 16
CDR3aa: CASSQRSDNEKLFF; CDR3nt: TGTGCCAGCAGCCAGAGGTCCGATAATGAAAAACTGTTTTTT; v_gene: TRBV11-2; d_gene: .; abundance: .; j_gene: TRBJ1-4; len: 14
CDR3aa: CASSPGLPDTQYF; CDR3nt: TGCGCCAGCAGCCCGGGACTTCCCGATACGCAGTATTTT; v_gene: TRBV5-1; d_gene: .; abundance: .; j_gene: TRBJ2-3; len: 13
CDR3aa: CASSLAGTSSTDTQYF; CDR3nt: TGTGCCAGCAGCTTAGCGGGGACTTCTAGCACAGATACGCAGTATTTT; v_gene: TRBV7-2; d_gene: .; abundance: .; j_gene: TRBJ2-3; len: 16
CDR3aa: CASSVGLVYEQYF; CDR3nt: TGTGCCAGCAGTGTGGGACTAGTTTACGAGCAGTACTTC; v_gene: TRBV12-3/TRBV12-4; d_gene: TRBD2; abundance: .; j_gene: TRBJ2-7; len: 13
CDR3aa: CAWSVGSPRGGVFYSGNTIYF; CDR3nt: TGTGCCTGGAGTGTAGGTTCGCCGCGGGGGGGGGTGTTCTATTCTGGAAACACCATATATTTT; v_gene: TRBV30; d_gene: .; abundance: once; j_gene: TRBJ1-3; len: 21
CDR3aa: CASSDTGGRNEQYF; CDR3nt: TGTGCCAGCAGCGATACAGGGGGCAGGAACGAGCAGTACTTC; v_gene: TRBV28; d_gene: TRBD1; abundance: .; j_gene: TRBJ2-7; len: 14
CDR3aa: CASSFRGGYTF; CDR3nt: TGTGCCAGCAGCTTCAGGGGGGGCTACACCTTC; v_gene: TRBV5-5; d_gene: TRBD1; abundance: few; j_gene: TRBJ1-2; len: 11
CDR3aa: CASSQDHGNSGILGGEQFF; CDR3nt: TGCGCCAGCAGCCAAGATCATGGAAATAGCGGGATTCTGGGGGGTGAGCAGTTCTTC; v_gene: TRBV4-3; d_gene: TRBD2; abundance: .; j_gene: TRBJ2-1; len: 19
CDR3aa: CASSLGFYEQYF; CDR3nt: TGTGCCAGCAGCCTGGGCTTCTACGAGCAGTACTTC; v_gene: TRBV7-2; d_gene: .; abundance: .; j_gene: TRBJ2-7; len: 12
CDR3aa: CASEAGTGFYEQYF; CDR3nt: TGTGCCAGTGAGGCAGGGACAGGGTTCTACGAGCAGTACTTC; v_gene: TRBV2; d_gene: TRBD1; abundance: .; j_gene: TRBJ2-7; len: 14
CDR3aa: CASGRQERGEQFF; CDR3nt: TGTGCCAGCGGAAGACAGGAGCGTGGTGAGCAGTTCTTC; v_gene: TRBV6-5; d_gene: .; abundance: .; j_gene: TRBJ2-1; len: 13
CDR3aa: CASRILAGSYNEQFF; CDR3nt: TGTGCCAGTAGGATCCTAGCGGGGTCCTACAATGAGCAGTTCTTC; v_gene: TRBV19; d_gene: TRBD2; abundance: .; j_gene: TRBJ2-1; len: 15
CDR3aa: CSVVVGPYTEAFF; CDR3nt: TGCAGCGTTGTTGTGGGGCCCTACACTGAAGCTTTCTTT; v_gene: TRBV29-1; d_gene: .; abundance: .; j_gene: TRBJ1-1; len: 13
CDR3aa: CASSLEQGGFSGELFF; CDR3nt: TGCGCCAGCAGCTTGGAGCAGGGTGGATTTTCCGGGGAGCTGTTTTTT; v_gene: TRBV5-1; d_gene: .; abundance: .; j_gene: TRBJ2-2; len: 16
CDR3aa: CASSLVRGPGRAYEQYF; CDR3nt: TGTGCCAGCAGCTTAGTCAGGGGGCCGGGTCGTGCCTACGAGCAGTACTTC; v_gene: TRBV11-2; d_gene: TRBD1; abundance: .; j_gene: TRBJ2-7; len: 17
CDR3aa: CASSRNRGMNTEAFF; CDR3nt: TGTGCCAGCAGCCGCAACAGGGGTATGAACACTGAAGCTTTCTTT; v_gene: TRBV13; d_gene: TRBD1; abundance: once; j_gene: TRBJ1-1; len: 15
CDR3aa: CASSPSGDSYGYTF; CDR3nt: TGCGCCAGCAGCCCGTCAGGGGATTCCTATGGCTACACCTTC; v_gene: TRBV5-1; d_gene: .; abundance: once; j_gene: TRBJ1-2; len: 14
CDR3aa: CASSLGGWETQYF; CDR3nt: TGTGCCAGCAGTTTAGGGGGCTGGGAGACCCAGTACTTC; v_gene: TRBV11-3; d_gene: TRBD1; abundance: .; j_gene: TRBJ2-5; len: 13
CDR3aa: CSVQGQGKPEAFF; CDR3nt: TGCAGCGTTCAAGGACAGGGTAAGCCTGAAGCTTTCTTT; v_gene: TRBV29-1; d_gene: TRBD1; abundance: .; j_gene: TRBJ1-1; len: 13
CDR3aa: CASSLTSSRSEQFF; CDR3nt: TGTGCCAGCAGTCTTACATCGTCCCGAAGTGAGCAGTTCTTC; v_gene: TRBV6-5; d_gene: .; abundance: .; j_gene: TRBJ2-1; len: 14